This T cell receptor (beta chain) was documented in a study of shared clonotypes between healthy human individuals. The input for sorted-subset replicate PCRs was 200 to 250 ng DNA, about 30,000 T cell genomes. The repertoire was sequenced with immunoSEQ multiplex PCR; TCRdb's copy has only in-frame clones and lacks some. Found here are 2 million to 3 million clones, roughly 93% of them singletons; the top ten hold more than 0.35%. This receptor was obtained from a young man in good health. Some clones in this sample may be carry-over from other donors' samples. Sequenced input: naive CD4+ T cells from PBMCs. Subset: CD45RA+ positively selected.

CDR3 coding DNA: TGCGCCAGCAGTATTGGCGGGAGCTCTGGAAACACCATATATTTT. Its translation is CASSIGGSSGNTIYF. The rearrangement uses TRBV5-1 and TRBJ1-3; no definite D call. The CDR3 loop spans 15 amino acids. Trimming took off 5 bases at V and 0 bases at J, with 12 bases between the two ends. Germline lookup yields CDR1 SGHRS and CDR2 YFSETQ.